This T cell receptor (beta chain) was profiled in a study of identical twins. Study observations and caveats: Weaker excess twin sharing was observed in beta out-of-frame sequences. Beta clonotypes that were abundant in cord blood contained fewer insertions, a pattern absent from memory repertoires.

Concerning this clonotype itself: The antigen remains unidentified.

Germline V gives CDR1 SQVTM, CDR2 ANQGSEA. The V gene end was trimmed by 6 bases and the J gene end by 0 bases; junction bases not matched to a gene: 9. CDR3 length equals 15 residues. Each cDNA held unique molecular identifiers, and template switching gave it a universal primer site. TCRdb called the 5' RACE reads again in MiXCR, with one record for every CDR3 protein. The table lists under 450,000 distinct CDR3 sequences, about 18% of them singletons, with 9% to 15% in the top ten. Sequencing was performed on naive T cells sorted from blood. The receptor's source is a man aged 45-65 years in good health. This chain connects TRBV29-1 to TRBJ2-3; TRBD1 agrees at 7 bases. The CDR3 spells CSVIRGYTSTDTQYF. The CDR3 nucleotides are TGCAGCGTGATCAGGGGGTATACTAGCACAGATACGCAGTATTTT.